These 15 T cell receptor beta chains share one sample of origin, sequenced in a study of T cell clonotyping in hematopoietic cell transplantation. Time point specified: recipient sample about 28 days before transplant, after cytoreduction. TCRdb keeps only in-frame clones here, not all; method: immunoSEQ multiplex PCR. The sample includes tens of thousands of clones, over 85% seen only once; the top ten take around 1.5%. Sequencing used peripheral blood mononuclear cells, obtained before stem cell transplant. These receptor sequences come from a man aged 35 to 55 with chronic myeloid leukemia. Some clones in this sample may be carry-over from other donors' samples.

The J gene is TRBJ1-6, the V gene TRBV13; 11 positions match TRBD1. This CDR3 region has 16 residues. The J segment lost 6 bases and the V segment lost 3 bases, leaving 4 bases of the junction unmatched. Germline CDR1 is PRHDT and CDR2 is FYEKMQ (reference sequence). The CDR3 reads CASSLDRGLGNSPLHF. For the CDR3, the DNA is TGTGCCAGCAGCTTGGACAGGGGGCTTGGTAATTCACCCCTCCACTTT. Full variable domain (rest looked up from reference TRBV13 and TRBJ1-6): AAGVIQSPRHLIKEKRETATLKCYPIPRHDTVYWYQQGPGQDPQFLISFYEKMQSDKGSIPDRFSAQQFSDYHSELNMSSLELGDSALYFCASSLDRGLGNSPLHFGNGTRLTVT.

The chain's CDR3 is CASSLGAGGYTF. The CDR3, as DNA: TGTGCCAGCAGCTTAGGCGCGGGAGGCTACACCTTC. The J gene is TRBJ1-2, the V gene TRBV11-3; D unresolved. Per the germline V gene, CDR1 is SGHNT and CDR2 is YENEEA. The V and J ends lost 1 base and 8 bases respectively, with 8 bases between them. The CDR3 has 12 residues.

The chain employs TRBV30 and TRBJ1-1; D gene uncertain. This CDR3 has 11 residues. Germline CDR1 GTSNPN, CDR2 SVGIG (reference sequence). V was shortened by 5 bases and J by 2 bases, with 6 bases between the two germline ends. In DNA, the CDR3 is TGTGCCTGGGTGGGAAACACTGAAGCTTTCTTT. This encodes CAWVGNTEAFF.

The J gene is TRBJ1-5, the V gene TRBV5-4; 8 bases align to TRBD1. V shed 2 bases and J 6 bases; nucleotides not matched to a gene: 4. This CDR3 comprises 14 residues. The germline gives CDR1 SGHNT, CDR2 YYREEE (reference sequence). Here the CDR3 DNA reads TGTGCCAGCAGCTTACAGGGGGATTTTCAGCCCCAGCATTTT. Translated, it gives CASSLQGDFQPQHF.

The V and J genes are TRBV29-1 and TRBJ2-7; 8 bases fit TRBD2. The V and J ends lost 7 bases and 5 bases, in that order; junction bases with no gene match: 7. The CDR3 loop spans 12 amino acids. Germline CDR1 is SQVTM and CDR2 is ANQGSEA. CDR3 sequence (DNA): TGCAGCGCGGGGGGGGAGCGGAACGAGCAGTACTTC. Translating gives CSAGGERNEQYF.

The V call is TRBV7-7, the J call TRBJ2-3; no clear D gene. Trimming shortened V by 8 bases and J by 0 bases, and 15 bases separated the two germline ends. This CDR3 is 15 amino acids long. The germline CDR1 and CDR2 sequences are SSHAT and FNYEAQ (reference sequence). The CDR3 protein is CASAPAGSSTDTQYF. DNA for the CDR3: TGTGCCAGCGCCCCCGCCGGTTCTAGCACAGATACGCAGTATTTT.

The chain joins TRBV5-6 to TRBJ1-1; D uncertain. Trimming cost V 0 bases and J 2 bases, with 11 bases left between them. There are 15 residues in the CDR3. CDR1 SGHDT and CDR2 YYEEEE come from the germline V gene. In DNA form, the CDR3 reads TGTGCCAGCAGCTTGGTTAGGGAATTAAACACTGAAGCTTTCTTT. It encodes CASSLVRELNTEAFF.

The table lists this clone with a count of one. The chain's CDR3 is CASSQGLDSNQPQHF. DNA for the CDR3: TGTGCCAGCAGCCAAGGTCTAGATAGCAATCAGCCCCAGCATTTT. The chain joins TRBV4-2 to TRBJ1-5; the D is unclear. Per germline, CDR1 LGHNA and CDR2 YNFKEQ. With 1 base removed from V and 0 bases from J, the gap between germline ends came to 7 bases. The length of the CDR3 is 15 residues.

J is TRBJ2-7 and V is TRBV2; D remains ambiguous. V was trimmed by 2 bases and J by 5 bases, leaving 13 bases between them. This CDR3 region has 14 residues. Per germline, CDR1 SNHLY and CDR2 FYNNEI. Here the CDR3 DNA reads TGTGCCAGCAGTGAAAAGGCCAAAGGCAACGAGCAGTACTTC. Protein: CASSEKAKGNEQYF.

This clone was counted once. The gene calls are TRBV6-4 and TRBJ1-2; 7 bases fit TRBD1. The CDR3 consists of 14 residues. The V gene end was trimmed by 6 bases and the J gene end by 4 bases; junction bases not matched to a gene: 8. CDR1 MRHNA and CDR2 SNTAGT come from the germline V gene. The CDR3 is CASRAEGGGYGYTF. Written as DNA, the CDR3 is TGTGCCAGCAGGGCTGAAGGGGGCGGCTATGGCTACACCTTC.

This sequence joins TRBV19 and TRBJ1-5; D call uncertain. V was clipped by 4 bases and J by 0 bases, with 10 bases between them. The CDR3 totals 15 residues. From germline, CDR1 is LNHDA and CDR2 SQIVND (reference sequence). CDR3: CASSTYRDSNQPQHF. CDR3 in DNA: TGTGCCAGTAGTACCTACAGAGATAGCAATCAGCCCCAGCATTTT.

V and J are TRBV30 and TRBJ1-2, with 9 bases aligning to TRBD1. V shed 5 bases and J 2 bases; nucleotides not matched to a gene: 12. Germline V CDR1 and CDR2: GTSNPN, SVGIG (reference sequence). The CDR3 runs 16 residues. The CDR3 DNA is TGTGCCTGGGGGTCCGGGACAGGGAATTTAAACTATGGCTACACCTTC. Translating gives CAWGSGTGNLNYGYTF.

This rearrangement joins TRBV5-4 to TRBJ1-1, with unresolved D. Germline CDR1 reads SGHNT; CDR2 reads YYREEE (reference sequence). V was trimmed by 3 bases and J by 4 bases, leaving 16 bases between them. This CDR3 has 15 residues. CDR3 amino acids: CASSSSPDWTTEAFF. The CDR3 nucleotides are TGTGCCAGCAGCTCCTCGCCAGACTGGACCACTGAAGCTTTCTTT.

J is TRBJ2-2 and V is TRBV30; no reliable D call. Germline values: CDR1 GTSNPN, CDR2 SVGIG (reference sequence). The CDR3 extends over 14 amino acids. V was trimmed by 0 bases and J by 1 base, leaving 6 bases between them. The CDR3 DNA is TGTGCCTGGAGTGTTACCGGGAACACCGGGGAGCTGTTTTTT. This encodes CAWSVTGNTGELFF. The entire variable domain, with the rest obtained from reference TRBV30 and TRBJ2-2, is as follows: SQTIHQWPATLVQPVGSPLSLECTVEGTSNPNLYWYRQAAGRGLQLLFYSVGIGQISSEVPQNLSASRPQDRQFILSSKKLLLSDSGFYLCAWSVTGNTGELFFGEGSRLTVL.

This clone turned up a few times. The V call is TRBV5-4, the J call TRBJ2-2; D not certain. The CDR3 has 14 amino acids. The ends were cut back, 4 bases at V and 3 bases at J, with 10 bases in the middle. The germline CDR1 and CDR2 sequences are SGHNT and YYREEE (reference sequence). CDR3 sequence (DNA): TGTGCCAGCAGCGGCGGCCTCGACACCGGGGAGCTGTTTTTT. Its protein is CASSGGLDTGELFF.